The entry that follows covers one T cell receptor beta chain sequence. What it binds is unknown. The V gene's germline CDR1 is MNHNY and CDR2 SVGAGI (reference sequence). This CDR3 is built from 16 residues. J was trimmed by 6 bases and V by 6 bases; bases with no gene match: 14. Although they were nominally healthy when sampled, donors likely had unrecorded immune exposures. This record comes from a study of cytomegalovirus exposure and HLA in healthy donors. Study-wide findings and caveats: By a later analysis, the bulk of CMV-associated TCR beta chains appeared HLA-restricted.

The PCR had 60 Vbeta and 13 Jbeta primers. Sequencing was performed with immunoSEQ multiplex PCR; in TCRdb, only in-frame clones are kept and a portion is missing. Of approximately 210,000 clones in the sample, roughly four fifths were seen once. The sample was PBMCs. The chain carries TRBV6-6 and TRBJ1-1; TRBD1 matches at 9 bases. This TCR came from a woman aged 25-40 years in good health and CMV-seropositive. CDR3 sequence reads: CASRSPRQGVAAEAFF. The CDR3 DNA sequence: TGTGCCAGCAGGTCCCCGCGACAGGGGGTGGCGGCTGAAGCTTTCTTT.